This TCR beta chain appears in the sequencing data of a study of shared clonotypes between healthy human individuals. The table came from immunoSEQ multiplex PCR; TCRdb's copy has only in-frame clones and leaves some out. The sample comprises a few million clones, roughly 93% of which are singletons, and 0.35% to 0.45% rests with the top ten. The sequencing sample was made of naive CD4+ T cells from PBMCs. Regarding subset: CD45RA+ positively selected. The sequence was obtained from a man aged 18 to 29 in good health. Some clones in this sample may be carry-over from other donors' samples.

The CDR3 region has the DNA TGTGCCAGCAGCTTAATCACCGGGAGATCTGACATGAACACTGAAGCTTTCTTT. This translates into CASSLITGRSDMNTEAFF. The chain recombines TRBV7-9 with TRBJ1-1; unclear D gene. This CDR3 is 18 amino acids long. V was pared by 2 bases and J by 0 bases, with 19 bases between. Germline V gives CDR1 SEHNR, CDR2 FQNEAQ (reference sequence). Variable domain in full (rest from reference TRBV7-9 and TRBJ1-1): DTGVSQNPRHKITKRGQNVTFRCDPISEHNRLYWYRQTLGQGPEFLTYFQNEAQLEKSRLLSDRFSAERPKGSFSTLEIQRTEQGDSAMYLCASSLITGRSDMNTEAFFGQGTRLTVV.